This TCR beta chain was obtained from a study of blood T cell repertoires in COVID-19 (dated by TCRdb to between 2020 and 2021). Turning to the overall study: Samples from collaborators originated in the United States, Italy and Spain and spanned both the acute and convalescent phases of COVID-19. The prospective study material was composed of cDNA or gDNA derived from T cells, B-cell-depleted T cells, or PBMCs. The sample metadata nearly always contained a de-identified subject ID, COVID-19 status, age in years and sex. Where HLA class I and class II types were available, the types were taken from metadata supplied by the sample provider, not from assay-based typing. The dataset comprised deeply sampled blood TCRbeta repertoires from subjects exposed to, actively infected with, or recovered from COVID-19. The samples were drawn from two sources: the first 160 participants of the ongoing ImmuneRACE study, and 1,000 to 1,500 subjects contributed by 6 global collaborators. A freely available public database, intended as a resource for researchers studying the immune response to SARS-CoV-2, is where the repertoires were released.

Overall results and qualifications from the work: The quantity of clinical and demographic metadata differed by source and by participant and was supplied without curation.

In the prospective study, participants were roughly 18 to 90 years old, resided in around 25 geographic areas of the United States, and were enrolled through a virtual design. In the prospective study, participants were assigned to cohorts based on the clinical history participants reported in a screening survey and a study questionnaire. For ImmuneRACE Cohort 3, a participant was defined as recovered based on two consecutive negative NP/OP PCR tests, clearance by a healthcare professional, or resolution of symptoms. Mobile phlebotomists in the prospective study collected whole blood, serum and a nasopharyngeal or oropharyngeal swab from every participant. Prospective study participants could optionally give additional blood draws and questionnaires over an approximately two-month period. Prospective study blood samples were shipped either frozen or at room temperature before DNA extraction. The CDR3 measures 16 amino acids from cysteine to phenylalanine. Only CDR3 DNA is held: 48 bases, read in frame from base 1. The germline V and J ends show losses of 2 bases and 5 bases respectively, and no gene match explains 9 bases of the junction. CDR1 and CDR2 (LGHNA, YSLEER) derive from the germline V gene.

Points on this clone: Its antigen is not yet known. No qualities accompany the bases; no much larger clone lies one base away.

TCRbeta CDR3 regions were amplified from genomic DNA by means of the immunoSEQ Assay, a bias-controlled multiplex PCR. On the study's bioinformatics: Within the assay, amplification of reference gene primers was used to estimate how many nucleated cells each sample contained. To quantify the absolute abundance of each unique TCRbeta CDR3 rearrangement, sequence reads were collapsed and filtered. For each sample, productive Simpson clonality was calculated by taking the square root of Simpson's diversity index across productive rearrangements. TCRdb took this table from immuneACCESS and kept in-frame rearrangements with V and J called. Such tables lack part of the clones; where checked against another copy, unresolved V genes explain under half of the gap, and the rest is unexplained. The V and J calls and clone size are taken from that table; D and trimming were inferred from the DNA. This sample has approximately 200,000 clones in its table, and 87% of those were observed once. The ten largest clones add up to approximately 2.2% of the sample.

The sequencing sample was made of PBMCs or T cells enriched from blood (not recorded which). The receptor was isolated from a woman between 25 and 40 years old who had recovered from COVID-19. The chain employs TRBV4-3 and TRBJ1-2, with 9 bases aligning to TRBD1. The DNA sequence follows: TGCGCCAGCAGCCAACGTACCGGGACAGGGATATATGGCTACACCTTC. This sequence encodes CASSQRTGTGIYGYTF.